This record looks at one TCR beta chain sequence and its context. This may arise from a read error, as a much more abundant clone is one base away. This specimen belongs to a study of glioma-infiltrating T cells. TCR alpha and beta CDR3 regions were amplified from RNA using iRepertoire nested multiplex PCR. TCRdb re-derived calls from the multiplex PCR reads in MiXCR, one entry per CDR3 protein. The sample consists of about 93,000 distinct CDR3 sequences, around 40% of them appearing once. The CDR3 totals 10 residues. CDR1 MGHRA and CDR2 YSYEKL come from the germline V gene. Sample: glioma tissue, nonneoplastic brain tissue, or PBMCs (not recorded which). V gene TRBV4-1 combines with J gene TRBJ2-1, with TRBD1 matching over 7 bases. The clonotype was recovered from a human donor with low-grade glioma or glioblastoma, undergoing nonglioma brain surgery, or in good health (not recorded which). CDR3 sequence reads: CASRQGGQLF. DNA for the CDR3: TGTGCCAGCAGACAGGGCGGGCAGCTCTTC.